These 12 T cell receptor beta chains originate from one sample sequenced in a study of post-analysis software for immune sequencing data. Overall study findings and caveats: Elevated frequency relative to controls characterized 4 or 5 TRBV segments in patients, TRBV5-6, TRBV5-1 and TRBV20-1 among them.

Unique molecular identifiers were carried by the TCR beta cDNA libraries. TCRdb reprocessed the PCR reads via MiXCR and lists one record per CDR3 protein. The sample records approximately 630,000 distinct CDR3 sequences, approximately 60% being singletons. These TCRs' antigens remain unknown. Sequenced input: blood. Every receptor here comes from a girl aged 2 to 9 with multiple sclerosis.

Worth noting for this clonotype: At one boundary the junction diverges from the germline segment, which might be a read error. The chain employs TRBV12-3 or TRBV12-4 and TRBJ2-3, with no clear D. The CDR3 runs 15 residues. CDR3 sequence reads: CASSRWDPSADAQYF. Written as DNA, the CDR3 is TGTGCCAGCAGTAGGTGGGATCCAAGCGCAGATGCGCAGTATTTT.

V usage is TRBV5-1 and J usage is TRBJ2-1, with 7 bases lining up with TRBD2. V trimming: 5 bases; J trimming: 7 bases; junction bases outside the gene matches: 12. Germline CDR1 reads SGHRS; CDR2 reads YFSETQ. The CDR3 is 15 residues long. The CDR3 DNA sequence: TGCGCCAGCAGAGGTCTGGCGGGAGAGTGGAATGAGCAGTTCTTC. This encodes CASRGLAGEWNEQFF.

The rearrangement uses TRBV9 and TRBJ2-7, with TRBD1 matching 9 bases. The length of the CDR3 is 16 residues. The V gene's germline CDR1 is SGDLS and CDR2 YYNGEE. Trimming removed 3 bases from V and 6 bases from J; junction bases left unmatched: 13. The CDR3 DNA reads TGTGCCAGCAGCGGCGGGCCTCGACAGGGGGATGGCGAGCAGTACTTC. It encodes CASSGGPRQGDGEQYF.

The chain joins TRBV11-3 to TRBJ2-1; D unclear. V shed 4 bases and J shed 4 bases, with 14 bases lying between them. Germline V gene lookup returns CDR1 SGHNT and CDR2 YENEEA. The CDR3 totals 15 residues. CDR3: CASSSIKKHYNEQFF. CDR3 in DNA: TGTGCCAGCAGCTCCATTAAAAAACATTACAATGAGCAGTTCTTC. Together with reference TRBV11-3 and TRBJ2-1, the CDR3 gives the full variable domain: EAGVVQSPRYKIIEKKQPVAFWCNPISGHNTLYWYLQNLGQGPELLIRYENEEAVDDSQLPKDRFSAERLKGVDSTLKIQPAELGDSAVYLCASSSIKKHYNEQFFGPGTRLTVL.

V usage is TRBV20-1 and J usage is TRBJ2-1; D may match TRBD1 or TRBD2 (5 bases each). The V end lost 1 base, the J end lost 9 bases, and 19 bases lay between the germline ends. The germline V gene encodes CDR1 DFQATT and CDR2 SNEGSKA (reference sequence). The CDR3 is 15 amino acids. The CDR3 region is CSARGPGPPRGEQFF. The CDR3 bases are TGCAGTGCTAGAGGACCGGGACCCCCGAGAGGTGAGCAGTTCTTC.

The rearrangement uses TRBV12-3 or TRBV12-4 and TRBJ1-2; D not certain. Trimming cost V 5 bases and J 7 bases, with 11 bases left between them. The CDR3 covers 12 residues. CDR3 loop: CASSPQRSGYTF. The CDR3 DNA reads TGTGCCAGCAGTCCCCAGCGCTCTGGCTACACCTTC.

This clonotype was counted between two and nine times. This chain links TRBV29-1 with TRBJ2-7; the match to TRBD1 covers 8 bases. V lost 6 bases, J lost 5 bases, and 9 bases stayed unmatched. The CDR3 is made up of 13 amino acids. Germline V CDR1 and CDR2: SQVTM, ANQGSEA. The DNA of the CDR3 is TGCAGCGTCACGACAGGGGCCCTGGACGAGCAGTACTTC. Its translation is CSVTTGALDEQYF.

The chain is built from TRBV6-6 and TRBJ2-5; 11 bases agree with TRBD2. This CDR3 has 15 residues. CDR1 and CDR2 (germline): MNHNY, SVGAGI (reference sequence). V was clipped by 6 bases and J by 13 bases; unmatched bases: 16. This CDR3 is CASRSTSGSHYERYF. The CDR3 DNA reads TGTGCCAGCAGGTCTACTAGCGGGAGTCATTACGAGCGGTACTTC.

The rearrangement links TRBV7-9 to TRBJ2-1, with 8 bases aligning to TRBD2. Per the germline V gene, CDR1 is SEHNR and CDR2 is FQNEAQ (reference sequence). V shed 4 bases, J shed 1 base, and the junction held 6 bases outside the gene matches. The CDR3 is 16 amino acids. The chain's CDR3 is CASSSYSGKSYNEQFF. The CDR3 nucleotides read TGTGCCAGCAGCTCCTATAGCGGGAAGTCCTACAATGAGCAGTTCTTC.

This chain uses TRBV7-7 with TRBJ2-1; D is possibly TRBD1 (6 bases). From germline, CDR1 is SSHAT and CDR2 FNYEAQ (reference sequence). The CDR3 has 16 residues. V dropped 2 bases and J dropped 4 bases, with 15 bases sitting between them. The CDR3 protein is CASSLSYRDRYNEQFF. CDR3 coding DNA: TGTGCCAGCAGCTTATCGTACAGGGACCGATACAATGAGCAGTTCTTC.

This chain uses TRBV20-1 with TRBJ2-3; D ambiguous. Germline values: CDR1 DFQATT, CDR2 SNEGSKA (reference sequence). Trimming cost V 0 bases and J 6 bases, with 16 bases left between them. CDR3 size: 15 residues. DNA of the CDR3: TGCAGTGCTAGAGATCGGGTAGCCCCCGCGGATACGCAGTATTTT. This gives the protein CSARDRVAPADTQYF.

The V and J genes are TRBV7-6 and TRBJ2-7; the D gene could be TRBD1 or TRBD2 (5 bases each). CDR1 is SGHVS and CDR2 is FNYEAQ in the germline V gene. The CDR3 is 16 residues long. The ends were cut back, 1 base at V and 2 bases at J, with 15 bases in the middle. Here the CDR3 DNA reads TGTGCCAGCAGCTTAGACACCGGGACGGCCCCCTACGAGCAGTACTTC. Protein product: CASSLDTGTAPYEQYF.